Listed below are T cell receptor beta chains from one sample, sequenced in a study of cytomegalovirus exposure and HLA in healthy donors. The method was immunoSEQ multiplex PCR; TCRdb's version includes in-frame clones alone and lacks a portion of them. The sample contains under 250,000 clones, 83% of which appear only once. Sequencing was performed on PBMCs. These receptors all come from a woman aged 18-35 years in good health and CMV-seronegative. The CDR3 runs from the conserved cysteine through the conserved F or W. The D gene is left open where the match is weak. Size tells how often a clone was seen (once, few, many) or the class of an expanded clone, and some rows leave it out.

clone_size	d_call	j_call	v_call	cdr3_aa	cdr3_nt
NA	NA	TRBJ2-7	TRBV6-5	CASSYLGIVEQYF	TGTGCCAGCAGTTACCTGGGAATAGTAGAGCAGTACTTC
NA	NA	TRBJ1-4	TRBV6-5	CASSYSIREKLFF	TGTGCCAGCAGTTACTCGATAAGGGAAAAACTGTTTTTT
NA	TRBD1	TRBJ2-2	TRBV5-4	CASSHRRQGATGELFF	TGTGCCAGCAGCCACCGTCGACAGGGGGCGACCGGGGAGCTGTTTTTT
NA	NA	TRBJ1-2	TRBV27	CASREVGNQGTGYTF	TGTGCCAGCAGGGAGGTCGGGAACCAGGGAACTGGCTACACCTTC
few	NA	TRBJ2-7	TRBV9	CASSVGPGTSSYEQYF	TGTGCCAGCAGCGTAGGCCCCGGGACAAGCTCCTACGAGCAGTACTTC
NA	NA	TRBJ1-2	TRBV28	CASSYATTNYGYTF	TGTGCCAGCAGTTACGCTACAACCAACTATGGCTACACCTTC
NA	TRBD2	TRBJ2-1	TRBV9	CASSALAGVSYNEQFF	TGTGCCAGCAGCGCACTAGCGGGAGTCTCCTACAATGAGCAGTTCTTC
NA	NA	TRBJ2-7	TRBV5-1	CASSFYEQYF	TGCGCCAGCAGCTTCTACGAGCAGTACTTC
NA	TRBD2	TRBJ2-4	TRBV7-8	CASSQNRLAGVAKNIQYF	TGTGCCAGCAGCCAAAATAGGCTAGCGGGAGTTGCCAAAAACATTCAGTACTTC
NA	NA	TRBJ1-1	TRBV11-3	CASSKNEDTEAFF	TGTGCCAGCAGCAAAAACGAGGACACTGAAGCTTTCTTT
NA	NA	TRBJ2-7	TRBV6-1	CASKGILYEQYF	TGTGCCAGCAAGGGAATCCTATACGAGCAGTACTTC
NA	NA	TRBJ1-2	TRBV28	CASSLTVRLGNGYTF	TGTGCCAGCAGTTTAACGGTCAGACTTGGTAATGGCTACACCTTC
NA	NA	TRBJ1-1	TRBV6-6	CASSPEGMNTEAFF	TGTGCCAGCAGCCCCGAGGGGATGAACACTGAAGCTTTCTTT
once	TRBD2	TRBJ2-2	TRBV9	CAIANNTGTRDFGELFF	TGTGCCATCGCGAATAACACCGGGACTAGAGATTTCGGGGAGCTGTTTTTT
NA	NA	TRBJ1-3	TRBV6-6	CASSYSGGAGNTIYF	TGTGCCAGCAGTTACTCGGGGGGGGCTGGAAACACCATATATTTT
few	NA	TRBJ1-6	TRBV2	CASAGPGQSAPLHF	TGTGCCAGCGCTGGCCCAGGACAGTCGGCACCCCTCCACTTT
few	TRBD1	TRBJ1-6	TRBV5-1	CASSGRQGNSPLHF	TGCGCCAGCAGCGGTAGACAGGGGAATTCACCCCTCCACTTT
NA	TRBD1	TRBJ2-5	TRBV10-1	CASTKREGGPGQGILRPQETQYF	TGCGCCAGCACTAAAAGAGAGGGGGGACCGGGACAGGGGATCCTACGCCCCCAAGAGACCCAGTACTTC
NA	TRBD1	TRBJ1-2	TRBV5-1	CASSFGDRNYGYTF	TGCGCCAGCAGCTTTGGGGACAGAAACTATGGCTACACCTTC
NA	NA	TRBJ1-5	TRBV28	CALGPQPQHF	TGTGCCCTGGGTCCCCAGCCCCAGCATTTT
NA	NA	TRBJ2-6	TRBV25-1	CASSDAPLGANVLTF	TGTGCCAGCAGTGATGCTCCCCTCGGGGCCAACGTCCTGACTTTC
few	NA	TRBJ1-1	TRBV6-5	CASSYSRATEAFF	TGTGCCAGCAGTTACTCTAGAGCGACTGAAGCTTTCTTT
NA	TRBD1	TRBJ2-7	TRBV30	CAWNLGTDYEQYF	TGTGCCTGGAACCTCGGGACAGACTACGAGCAGTACTTC
NA	TRBD1	TRBJ2-1	TRBV7-8	CASSLPGTGGNNEQFF	TGTGCCAGCAGCCTCCCCGGGACAGGAGGAAACAATGAGCAGTTCTTC
NA	TRBD2	TRBJ2-7	TRBV5-1	CAGPNPGTSGRNTLLGEQYF	TGCGCCGGCCCCAACCCTGGGACTAGCGGGAGGAACACTCTACTGGGTGAGCAGTACTTC
once	NA	TRBJ1-1	TRBV30	CAWSVIGTEAFF	TGTGCCTGGAGTGTAATAGGCACTGAAGCTTTCTTT
NA	NA	TRBJ2-7	TRBV11-2	CASSSRFVNAYEQYF	TGTGCCAGCAGCTCCCGCTTTGTGAATGCCTACGAGCAGTACTTC
once	NA	TRBJ1-4	TRBV15	CATSRDPPGYEKLFF	TGTGCCACCAGCAGAGATCCCCCTGGATATGAAAAACTGTTTTTT
NA	TRBD1	TRBJ2-7	TRBV29-1	CSVLDRGREQYF	TGCAGCGTTCTGGACAGGGGGCGCGAGCAGTACTTC
NA	NA	TRBJ2-1	TRBV7-9	CASSLVLGSTRNEQFF	TGTGCCAGCAGCTTAGTTTTAGGGTCGACGCGGAATGAGCAGTTCTTC
once	TRBD2	TRBJ2-3	TRBV7-3	CASSPPGGPADTQYF	TGTGCCAGCAGCCCACCGGGGGGGCCAGCAGATACGCAGTATTTT
NA	TRBD2	TRBJ2-1	TRBV6-1	CASSEGAGGSVNEQFF	TGTGCCAGCAGTGAAGGAGCGGGAGGGTCCGTGAATGAGCAGTTCTTC
NA	NA	TRBJ1-5	TRBV27	CASSRTWNSNQPQHF	TGTGCCAGCAGCCGAACTTGGAATAGCAATCAGCCCCAGCATTTT